A single sample gave rise to the 22 T cell receptor beta chains below, sequenced in a study of a mutant IDH1 vaccine in newly diagnosed glioma. Sample time point: baseline, week 1 (first vaccination visit). Documented treatment: pre-vaccination baseline after standard-of-care therapy. The data were produced by immunoSEQ multiplex PCR, yet TCRdb's version contains in-frame clones alone and is incomplete. The sample holds just under 95,000 clones, 80% seen once. This specimen was PBMCs, taken from a glioma patient treated with radiotherapy, temozolomide or both. The receptor set was obtained from a man between 35 and 55 years old with glioma.

This chain connects TRBV6-1 to TRBJ2-4, with D tentatively TRBD1 or TRBD2 (5 bases each). Germline assignment: CDR1 MNHNS and CDR2 SASEGT. Trimming cost V 2 bases and J 2 bases, with 13 bases left between them. The CDR3 has 16 amino acids. In nucleotides, the CDR3 is TGTGCCAGCAGTGAAAGGCCCCAGGGACCCAAAAACATTCAGTACTTC. Its translation is CASSERPQGPKNIQYF.

The chain combines TRBV18 with TRBJ1-1; TRBD1 matches 11 bases. This CDR3 comprises 15 residues. Germline trimming cut 3 bases from V and 5 bases from J; bases unmatched to any gene: 5. The germline V gene has CDR1 KGHSH and CDR2 LQKENI. CDR3 nucleotide sequence: TGTGCCAGCTCACCCGGGACAGGGGGGTTTACTGAAGCTTTCTTT. It specifies CASSPGTGGFTEAFF.

The count of this clone is one. For the CDR3, the DNA is TGTGCTAGTGCTCCGACTGGGGCAGGCCCTAAGATGAACACTGAAGCTTTCTTT. This encodes CASAPTGAGPKMNTEAFF. The V call is TRBV12-5, the J call TRBJ1-1; D perhaps matches TRBD1 (5 bases). V lost 7 bases and J lost 0, with 24 bases in between. This CDR3 has 18 residues. CDR1 and CDR2 from the germline V gene are LGHNT and FRNRAP.

The chain has TRBV4-3 and TRBJ1-6; 9 bases are shared with TRBD1. V trimming: 0 bases; J trimming: 6 bases; junction bases outside the gene matches: 0. CDR1 and CDR2 (germline): LGHNA, YSLEER. The CDR3 spans 15 residues. DNA for the CDR3: TGCGCCAGCAGCCAAGAGGGACAGGGTAATTCACCCCTCCACTTT. It codes for CASSQEGQGNSPLHF.

The chain joins TRBV5-8 to TRBJ2-7; 10 nucleotides agree with TRBD1. CDR3 length: 14 residues. Trimming took 4 bases from V and 1 from J; bases not matched to a gene: 2. CDR1 and CDR2 from the germline V gene are SGHTS and YDEGEE. The CDR3 region is CASSGTGVSYEQYF. DNA of the CDR3: TGTGCCAGCAGCGGGACAGGGGTATCCTACGAGCAGTACTTC.

The chain couples TRBV4-3 to TRBJ2-3, with no clear D. V shed 1 base and J shed 3 bases, with 5 bases lying between them. This CDR3 comprises 13 residues. The germline V gene has CDR1 LGHNA and CDR2 YSLEER. The CDR3 loop is CASSQGATDTQYF. Here the CDR3 DNA reads TGCGCCAGCAGCCAAGGGGCGACAGATACGCAGTATTTT.

This chain connects TRBV28 to TRBJ1-5; no clear D gene. The germline V and J ends were trimmed by 2 bases and 5 bases, with 7 bases remaining between them. The CDR3 extends over 13 amino acids. The V gene's germline CDR1 is MDHEN and CDR2 SYDVKM. DNA for the CDR3: TGTGCCAGCAGTTTAGGCAGCCATCAGCCCCAGCATTTT. It translates to CASSLGSHQPQHF.

The V and J genes are TRBV7-8 and TRBJ2-1, with 9 bases lining up with TRBD2. The CDR3 contains 15 residues. V lost 1 base to trimming and J lost 5 bases; unmatched junction nucleotides: 3. The germline V gene encodes CDR1 SGHVS and CDR2 FQNEAQ. CDR3 coding DNA: TGTGCCAGCAGCTTAGTTGGCGGGGGGGACAATGAGCAGTTCTTC. It specifies CASSLVGGGDNEQFF.

The chain is built from TRBV6-1 and TRBJ2-7; D possibly corresponds to TRBD1 (6 bases). This CDR3 comprises 15 residues. Germline CDR1 reads MNHNS; CDR2 reads SASEGT. The V gene lost 0 bases and the J gene lost 3 bases, with 12 bases spanning the gap. CDR3 amino acids: CASSEAGHINYEQYF. The CDR3 coding sequence is TGTGCCAGCAGTGAAGCGGGACACATCAACTACGAGCAGTACTTC.

The chain joins TRBV7-9 to TRBJ1-2; D may be TRBD1 (5 bases). Germline CDR1 is SEHNR and CDR2 is FQNEAQ (reference sequence). V shed 3 bases and J shed 4 bases, with 12 bases lying between them. The CDR3 loop spans 14 amino acids. The CDR3 DNA sequence: TGTGCCAGCAGCTTTGACCAGGGAGGCTATGGCTACACCTTC. This translates into CASSFDQGGYGYTF.

In its sample, this clone was seen once. This chain links TRBV12-5 with TRBJ1-2; TRBD1 matches 11 bases. The CDR3 has 13 amino acids. V shed 7 bases and J 7 bases; nucleotides not matched to a gene: 5. Germline V gene lookup returns CDR1 LGHNT and CDR2 FRNRAP. The CDR3 nucleotides read TGTGCTAGTGTCTCCGGACAGGGGGCTGGCTACACCTTC. Translated: CASVSGQGAGYTF.

The chain recombines TRBV7-2 with TRBJ1-3; D is unresolved. Looked up from germline, CDR1 is SGHTA and CDR2 is FQGNSA. Trimming pared 4 bases from V and 0 bases from J, leaving 16 bases between. The CDR3 is made up of 17 amino acids. DNA of the CDR3: TGTGCCAGCAGCTCAGCGCTAGGGAGGAGCTCTGGAAACACCATATATTTT. Translated: CASSSALGRSSGNTIYF. The whole variable domain, filled in from reference TRBV7-2 and TRBJ1-3, reads GAGVSQSPSNKVTEKGKDVELRCDPISGHTALYWYRQSLGQGLEFLIYFQGNSAPDKSGLPSDRFSAERTGGSVSTLTIQRTQQEDSAVYLCASSSALGRSSGNTIYFGEGSWLTVV.

The rearrangement uses TRBV6-6 and TRBJ1-1; 8 bases map to TRBD1. V lost 0 bases and J lost 1; bases outside the gene matches: 1. This CDR3 has 15 residues. CDR1 is MNHNY, CDR2 SVGAGI, per germline (reference sequence). CDR3 protein: CASSYSDRGNTEAFF. CDR3 bases: TGTGCCAGCAGTTACTCCGACAGGGGGAACACTGAAGCTTTCTTT.

This clone was seen a few times. The rearrangement uses TRBV2 and TRBJ2-1; D is undetermined. The CDR3 is made up of 10 amino acids. V shed 8 bases and J shed 7 bases, with 6 bases lying between them. Germline loops: CDR1 SNHLY, CDR2 FYNNEI. The DNA of the CDR3 is TGTGCCAGCCAACCTAATGAGCAGTTCTTC. It translates to CASQPNEQFF.

The table lists this clone with a count of one. The V gene is TRBV6-5, the J gene TRBJ2-3, with D possibly being TRBD2 (6 bases). The CDR3 loop spans 13 amino acids. V gave up 4 bases and J gave up 1 base, with 6 bases separating them. In germline, CDR1 is MNHEY, CDR2 SVGAGI. The CDR3 spells CASSWRGTDTQYF. The CDR3 nucleotides read TGTGCCAGCAGTTGGAGGGGCACAGATACGCAGTATTTT.

The chain uses TRBV10-1 and TRBJ1-5; 9 bases align to TRBD1. CDR1 WNHNN and CDR2 SYGVQD come from the germline V gene (reference sequence). V shed 2 bases and J 2 bases; nucleotides not matched to a gene: 7. The CDR3 covers 17 residues. The CDR3 here is CASSEPFTGGGNQPQHF. Here the CDR3 DNA reads TGCGCCAGCAGTGAGCCTTTCACAGGGGGCGGCAATCAGCCCCAGCATTTT.

J is TRBJ2-7 and V is TRBV5-1; 11 bases fit TRBD1. With 3 bases clipped from V and 2 bases from J, the junction kept 4 bases outside the gene matches. CDR3 length: 15 amino acids. Per the germline V gene, CDR1 is SGHRS and CDR2 is YFSETQ. In DNA, the CDR3 is TGCGCCAGCAGCTGGACAGGGGGCTGGACCTACGAGCAGTACTTC. It yields the protein CASSWTGGWTYEQYF.

The genes are TRBV4-3 and TRBJ1-3; D not resolved. The germline V gene has CDR1 LGHNA and CDR2 YSLEER. V lost 1 base, J lost 1 base, and 8 bases lay in between. This CDR3 is 15 amino acids long. The CDR3 DNA sequence: TGCGCCAGCAGCCAAGGGAGGGTGTCTGGAAACACCATATATTTT. Translated: CASSQGRVSGNTIYF.

V and J are TRBV6-4 and TRBJ1-4; D is uncertain. There are 14 residues in the CDR3. V shed 5 bases and J shed 4 bases, with 11 bases lying between them. Germline loops: CDR1 MRHNA, CDR2 SNTAGT. The CDR3 here is CASSQDGNNEKLFF. The CDR3 bases are TGTGCCAGCAGTCAAGACGGGAATAATGAAAAACTGTTTTTT.

The chain joins TRBV18 to TRBJ1-5, with D hard to call. V lost 3 bases and J 4 bases, leaving 7 bases between the germline ends. The CDR3 extends over 13 amino acids. Germline CDR1 reads KGHSH; CDR2 reads LQKENI. DNA of the CDR3: TGTGCCAGCTCACCGGTCAAGAATCAGCCCCAGCATTTT. It yields the protein CASSPVKNQPQHF.

V usage is TRBV30 and J usage is TRBJ1-1; D not certain. The CDR3 contains 19 residues. In germline, CDR1 is GTSNPN, CDR2 SVGIG (reference sequence). V lost 0 bases, J lost 0 bases, and 23 bases lay in between. DNA for the CDR3: TGTGCCTGGAGTGTAGAGGGCGGCGAGCTCGACCATATGAACACTGAAGCTTTCTTT. It yields the protein CAWSVEGGELDHMNTEAFF.

This clone was recorded many times. This rearrangement joins TRBV7-2 to TRBJ1-1, with 7 bases identical to TRBD1. CDR3 length: 13 amino acids. The junction had 6 bases not matched to a gene; V was cut back by 5 bases and J by 6 bases. Germline V gene lookup returns CDR1 SGHTA and CDR2 FQGNSA. CDR3 nucleotide sequence: TGTGCCAGCAGCAACGACAGGGTCTCTGAAGCTTTCTTT. Its protein product is CASSNDRVSEAFF.